These 10 T cell receptor beta chains were sequenced from one sample in a study of metastatic and nonmetastatic thyroid tumors. Before thyroid surgery, none of the patients had received any treatment. TCRdb reassembled clones from the PCR reads with MiXCR. The sample records fewer than 40,000 clones, approximately 15% being singletons. The sequenced sample was blood. The receptors shown here come from a male donor with papillary thyroid cancer or a benign thyroid nodule (not recorded which). Some clones in this sample may be carry-over from other donors' samples.

This clone was detected many times. This rearrangement joins TRBV29-1 to TRBJ1-2; maybe TRBD1 (6 bases). The V gene lost 1 base and the J gene lost 7 bases, with 13 bases spanning the gap. The CDR3 has 13 residues. Germline CDR1 SQVTM, CDR2 ANQGSEA. The CDR3 nucleotides read TGCAGCGTTGAAGCCAGGGGAGTGGGTGGCTACACCTTC. Protein: CSVEARGVGGYTF.

V gene TRBV19 combines with J gene TRBJ2-7; 9 bases match TRBD2. V trimming: 5 bases; J trimming: 7 bases; junction bases outside the gene matches: 9. Per germline, CDR1 LNHDA and CDR2 SQIVND (reference sequence). The CDR3 is 14 amino acids. CDR3 protein: CASSRTSVVGEQYF. The DNA for the CDR3 is TGTGCCAGTAGTCGGACTAGCGTAGTTGGGGAGCAGTACTTC.

The chain links TRBV7-8 to TRBJ2-2; D not certain. Between the trimmed V and J ends, which lost 5 bases and 1 base, there was a span of 11 bases. The CDR3 spans 15 residues. The germline V gene has CDR1 SGHVS and CDR2 FQNEAQ. Here the CDR3 reads CASSPKRRNTGELFF. CDR3 nucleotide sequence: TGTGCCAGCAGCCCAAAGAGGAGGAACACCGGGGAGCTGTTTTTT.

This clone came up many times. The V call is TRBV27, the J call TRBJ1-1; D unclear. V shed 0 bases and J shed 5 bases, with 10 bases lying between them. The V gene's germline CDR1 is MNHEY and CDR2 SMNVEV (reference sequence). The CDR3 sequence is 14 residues long. The CDR3 nucleotides are TGTGCCAGCAGTTTATCTTCAGGCTTGACTGAAGCTTTCTTT. This gives the protein CASSLSSGLTEAFF.

This clone was seen repeatedly, ten times or more. The chain couples TRBV12-3 or TRBV12-4 to TRBJ2-7; 10 positions agree with TRBD2. The CDR3 consists of 13 residues. Trimming at V came to 7 bases and at J to 2 bases, leaving 2 bases not matched to a gene. Here the CDR3 reads CASKREGPYEQYF. The CDR3 region has the DNA TGTGCCAGCAAGCGGGAGGGGCCCTACGAGCAGTACTTC.

In its sample, this clone was seen many times. This chain links TRBV28 with TRBJ2-5, with a weak D call TRBD2 (5 bases). Germline-derived CDR1 and CDR2 are MDHEN and SYDVKM. The V and J ends lost 5 bases and 5 bases respectively, with 18 bases between them. The CDR3 runs 15 residues. The CDR3 DNA reads TGTGCCAGCAGTATCCTATCGGGATTGCGGGAGACCCAGTACTTC. Its protein is CASSILSGLRETQYF. The variable domain in full, completed from reference TRBV28 and TRBJ2-5, reads DVKVTQSSRYLVKRTGEKVFLECVQDMDHENMFWYRQDPGLGLRLIYFSYDVKMKEKGDIPEGYSVSREKKERFSLILESASTNQTSMYLCASSILSGLRETQYFGPGTRLLVL.

The table lists this clone with many counts. The chain employs TRBV12-3 or TRBV12-4 and TRBJ1-5, with 7 bases lining up with TRBD1. The CDR3 length is 14 residues. V dropped 3 bases and J dropped 4; count of bases not matched to a gene: 3. The CDR3 DNA sequence: TGTGCCAGCAGTTTCCCAGGGGGGAATCAGCCCCAGCATTTT. Protein: CASSFPGGNQPQHF.

At least ten counts were recorded for this clone. The V call is TRBV28, the J call TRBJ2-3; D is unresolved. Germline V CDR1 and CDR2: MDHEN, SYDVKM. This CDR3 has 13 amino acids. The V gene lost 5 bases and the J gene lost 4 bases, with 10 bases spanning the gap. The CDR3 is CASSPLGPDTQYF. CDR3 nucleotide sequence: TGTGCCAGCAGTCCACTCGGCCCAGATACGCAGTATTTT.

This clone was seen at least ten times. The chain combines TRBV2 with TRBJ2-1, with D possibly matching TRBD2 (6 bases). The CDR3 spans 13 residues. Per germline, CDR1 SNHLY and CDR2 FYNNEI. The germline V and J ends were trimmed by 11 bases and 6 bases, with 17 bases remaining between them. The CDR3 nucleotides are TGTGCCGTACCGGGGAGTAGCGGCAATGAGCAGTTCTTC. This sequence encodes CAVPGSSGNEQFF.

This chain joins TRBV5-6 and TRBJ2-5, with 10 bases lining up with TRBD2. CDR1 is SGHDT and CDR2 is YYEEEE in the germline V gene. After removal of 4 bases from V and 9 bases from J, the junction contained 18 bases not matched to a gene. This CDR3 spans 17 amino acids. This CDR3 reads CASSVVSGTSASRAQYF. The CDR3 bases are TGTGCCAGCAGCGTGGTCTCCGGGACTAGCGCCTCCCGGGCCCAGTACTTC.